The 15 T cell receptor beta chains reported below all come from one sample, sequenced in a study of cytomegalovirus exposure and HLA in healthy donors (dated by TCRdb to about 2017). The library was produced with the immunoSEQ multiplex PCR assay. For the multiplex PCR, a mixture combining 60 forward primers for TCR Vbeta segments and 13 reverse primers for TCR Jbeta segments was used. Entries here come from immuneACCESS through TCRdb and include only in-frame sequences with V and J called. Some clones fail to appear in such tables; in the studies checked, an unresolved V gene covers under half of the shortfall, and the cause of the remainder is unknown. The sample table includes tens of thousands of clones. Clones ranked in the top ten supply roughly an eighth of the sample. The sample taken for sequencing was PBMCs. Every receptor here comes from a man younger than 35 in good health and CMV-seropositive.

The rearrangement uses TRBV11-2 and TRBJ2-2; D gene ambiguous. Germline CDR1 is SGHAT and CDR2 is FQNNGV. This CDR3 is 14 amino acids long. With 7 bases removed from V and 1 base from J, the gap between germline ends came to 10 bases. CDR3 DNA: TGTGCCAGCAAGAGTAGTCGGAACACCGGGGAGCTGTTTTTT. Protein product: CASKSSRNTGELFF.

CDR3 region: CASSLGSGATYEQYF. The CDR3 DNA is TGCGCCAGCAGCTTGGGTAGCGGGGCTACCTACGAGCAGTACTTC. The V call is TRBV5-1, the J call TRBJ2-7; 8 nucleotides line up with TRBD2. V lost 0 bases to trimming and J lost 2 bases; unmatched junction nucleotides: 4. The germline gives CDR1 SGHRS, CDR2 YFSETQ. The CDR3 length is 15 residues.

CDR3 loop: CSVRTSGFTGELFF. For the CDR3, the DNA is TGCAGCGTCCGGACTAGCGGATTCACCGGGGAGCTGTTTTTT. V and J are TRBV29-1 and TRBJ2-2, with 10 positions matching TRBD2. J lost 4 bases, V lost 6 bases, and 5 bases had no gene match. Germline V gene data show CDR1 as SQVTM and CDR2 as ANQGSEA. The CDR3 is 14 amino acids.

The genes are TRBV5-1 and TRBJ2-5; 7 bases map to TRBD2. The V segment lost 4 bases and the J segment 5 bases; nucleotides outside the gene matches: 11. Germline lookup yields CDR1 SGHRS and CDR2 YFSETQ. This CDR3 is built from 15 residues. CDR3 coding DNA: TGCGCCAGCAGCCTGACCCCTGGGAGGGAGGAGACCCAGTACTTC. Protein product: CASSLTPGREETQYF.

As concerns this clone: Since no conserved phenylalanine or tryptophan closes the CDR3, a read error is the likely cause. The gene calls are TRBV4-1 and TRBJ1-2, with 7 bases identical to TRBD1. This CDR3 has 12 amino acids. Trimming cost V 5 bases and J 4 bases; bases outside gene matches: 1. The germline CDR1 and CDR2 sequences are MGHRA and YSYEKL. The CDR3 DNA sequence: TGCGCCAGCAGCGGGGACAGCTATGGCTACACCCTC. As protein: CASSGDSYGYTL.

The CDR3 DNA is TGTGCCAGCAGCCAAGACGGGAATGAAGCTTTCTTT. Amino acid sequence: CASSQDGNEAFF. V and J are TRBV4-2 and TRBJ1-1; D gene uncertain. The CDR3 length is 12 residues. Germline CDR1 reads LGHNA; CDR2 reads YNFKEQ. The V end lost 0 bases, the J end lost 7 bases, and 6 bases lay between the germline ends.

The chain employs TRBV10-2 and TRBJ2-3; 7 bases align to TRBD2. V trimming: 5 bases; J trimming: 0 bases; junction bases outside the gene matches: 5. The CDR3 has 15 residues. Germline V gene lookup returns CDR1 WSHSY and CDR2 SAAADI. CDR3 nucleotide sequence: TGCGCCAGCAGTCCACTAGCGATGAGCACAGATACGCAGTATTTT. Encoded protein: CASSPLAMSTDTQYF.

The chain carries TRBV10-3 and TRBJ1-2; D is perhaps TRBD1 (6 bases). CDR1 and CDR2 (germline): ENHRY, SYGVKD. V dropped 10 bases and J dropped 6 bases, with 12 bases sitting between them. The CDR3 sequence is 11 residues long. The CDR3 sequence: CATRTVDGYTF. The CDR3 DNA follows: TGTGCCACCCGGACAGTTGATGGCTACACCTTC.

The CDR3 region has the DNA TGTGCCTGGAGCTTAAGGGGATTCTACGAGCAGTACTTC. This codes for CAWSLRGFYEQYF. V and J are TRBV30 and TRBJ2-7, with D possibly TRBD1 on 5 matching bases. Trimming cost V 3 bases and J 3 bases, with 12 bases left between them. This CDR3 has 13 amino acids. CDR1 is GTSNPN, CDR2 SVGIG, per germline (reference sequence).

The chain combines TRBV7-9 with TRBJ1-1; 10 positions agree with TRBD1. The CDR3 is made up of 15 amino acids. J gave up 6 bases and V 5 bases, and 9 bases lay outside the gene matches. Per the germline V gene, CDR1 is SEHNR and CDR2 is FQNEAQ (reference sequence). The CDR3 bases are TGTGCCAGCAGCCGCCGACAGGGGGCCCAAGCTGAAGCTTTCTTT. This encodes CASSRRQGAQAEAFF.

The gene calls are TRBV9 and TRBJ2-2; D is uncertain. The V end lost 1 base, the J end lost 3 bases, and 16 bases lay between the germline ends. CDR1 SGDLS and CDR2 YYNGEE come from the germline V gene. This CDR3 is 17 amino acids long. The CDR3 DNA reads as TGTGCCAGCAGCGTATCCCCCAGTGGCGGCTACACCGGGGAGCTGTTTTTT. Amino acid sequence: CASSVSPSGGYTGELFF. The entire variable domain, with the rest obtained from reference TRBV9 and TRBJ2-2, is as follows: DSGVTQTPKHLITATGQRVTLRCSPRSGDLSVYWYQQSLDQGLQFLIQYYNGEERAKGNILERFSAQQFPDLHSELNLSSLELGDSALYFCASSVSPSGGYTGELFFGEGSRLTVL.

This chain links TRBV27 with TRBJ1-6; D remains ambiguous. Germline lookup yields CDR1 MNHEY and CDR2 SMNVEV (reference sequence). The CDR3 spans 15 residues. V was pared by 0 bases and J by 6 bases, with 9 bases between. The CDR3 region has the DNA TGTGCCAGCAGTTTATCGCCAGGACTTAATTCACCCCTCCACTTT. This codes for CASSLSPGLNSPLHF.

The rearrangement links TRBV7-9 to TRBJ2-7, with TRBD2 as a possible D gene (5 bases). This CDR3 has 12 residues. Trimming took 4 bases from V and 10 from J, leaving 14 bases between them. Germline V CDR1 and CDR2: SEHNR, FQNEAQ (reference sequence). The CDR3 coding sequence is TGTGCCAGCAGCTCTGGTTTTCCGGGACAGTACTTC. Protein product: CASSSGFPGQYF.

The J gene is TRBJ1-6, the V gene TRBV6-5, with 7 positions matching TRBD1. After removal of 1 base from V and 7 bases from J, the junction contained 7 bases not matched to a gene. The CDR3 totals 16 residues. Germline CDR1 is MNHEY and CDR2 is SVGAGI. CDR3 in amino acids: CASSYWTGRPNSPLHF. As DNA, the CDR3 is TGTGCCAGCAGTTACTGGACAGGTCGACCGAATTCACCCCTCCACTTT.

This sequence joins TRBV6-1 and TRBJ2-5, with a weak D call TRBD1 (6 bases). Trimming removed 6 bases at V and 0 bases at J, with 8 bases between. The germline gives CDR1 MNHNS, CDR2 SASEGT. The CDR3 is 13 residues long. CDR3 loop: CASRGQHQETQYF. The CDR3 bases are TGTGCCAGCAGAGGACAGCACCAAGAGACCCAGTACTTC.